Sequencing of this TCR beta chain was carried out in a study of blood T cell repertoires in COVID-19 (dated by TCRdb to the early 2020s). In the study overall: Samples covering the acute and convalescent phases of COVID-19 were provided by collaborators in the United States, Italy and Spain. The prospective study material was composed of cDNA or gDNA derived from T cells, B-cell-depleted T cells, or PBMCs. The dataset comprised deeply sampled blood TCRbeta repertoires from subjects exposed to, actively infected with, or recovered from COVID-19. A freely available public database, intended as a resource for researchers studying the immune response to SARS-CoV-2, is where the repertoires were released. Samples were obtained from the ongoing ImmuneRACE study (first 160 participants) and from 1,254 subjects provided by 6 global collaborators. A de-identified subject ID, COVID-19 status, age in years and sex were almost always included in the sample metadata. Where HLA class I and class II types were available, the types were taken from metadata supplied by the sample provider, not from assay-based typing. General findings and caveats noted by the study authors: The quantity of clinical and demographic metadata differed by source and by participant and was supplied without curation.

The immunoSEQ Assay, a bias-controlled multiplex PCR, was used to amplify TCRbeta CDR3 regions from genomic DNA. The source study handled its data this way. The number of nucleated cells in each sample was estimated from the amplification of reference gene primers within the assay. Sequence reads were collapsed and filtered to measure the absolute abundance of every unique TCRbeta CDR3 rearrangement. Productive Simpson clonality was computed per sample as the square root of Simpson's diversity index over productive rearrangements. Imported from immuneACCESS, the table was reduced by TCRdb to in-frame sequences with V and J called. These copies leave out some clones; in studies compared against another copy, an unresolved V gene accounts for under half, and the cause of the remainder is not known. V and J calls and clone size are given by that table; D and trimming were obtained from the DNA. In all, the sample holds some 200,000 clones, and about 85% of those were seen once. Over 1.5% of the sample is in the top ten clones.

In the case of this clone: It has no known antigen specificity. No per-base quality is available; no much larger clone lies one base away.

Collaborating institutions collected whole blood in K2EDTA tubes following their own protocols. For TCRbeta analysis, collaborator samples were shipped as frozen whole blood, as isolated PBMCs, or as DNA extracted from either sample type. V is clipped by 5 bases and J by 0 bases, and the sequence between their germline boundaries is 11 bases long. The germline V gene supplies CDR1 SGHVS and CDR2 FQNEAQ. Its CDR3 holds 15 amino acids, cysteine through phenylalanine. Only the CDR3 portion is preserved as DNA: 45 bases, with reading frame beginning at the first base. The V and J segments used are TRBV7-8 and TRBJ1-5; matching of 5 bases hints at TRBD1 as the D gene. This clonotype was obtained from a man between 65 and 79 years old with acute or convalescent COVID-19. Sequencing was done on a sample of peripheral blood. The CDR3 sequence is CASSTREYSNQPQHF. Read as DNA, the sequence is TGTGCCAGCAGCACCAGGGAATATAGCAATCAGCCCCAGCATTTT.